The present entry profiles one T cell receptor beta chain with its context. The antigen is not known. Here immunoSEQ multiplex PCR was the method, and the copy in TCRdb shows in-frame clones only, minus some. The sample yields tens of thousands of clones, 80% to 95% seen once. The sample is drawn from a study of T cells in localized non-small cell lung cancer. This CDR3 contains 13 residues. Trimming pared 6 bases from V and 5 bases from J, leaving 13 bases between. CDR1 and CDR2 from the germline V gene are LNHDA and SQIVND (reference sequence). Findings and caveats of the study: Highest T cell clonality was seen in uninvolved adjacent lung, surpassing that measured in tumor. Heterogeneity remains possible, as sequencing covered one tumor region only.

V usage is TRBV19 and J usage is TRBJ1-1; D ambiguous. This sample comprised peripheral blood, obtained before any cancer treatment. This receptor was identified in a woman between 35 and 75 years old with stage I lung adenocarcinoma. The CDR3 here is CASSSTGGTEAFF. The CDR3 DNA follows: TGTGCCAGTAGCTCTACGGGAGGTACTGAAGCTTTCTTT. The full variable domain, completed using reference TRBV19 and TRBJ1-1, is DGGITQSPKYLFRKEGQNVTLSCEQNLNHDAMYWYRQDPGQGLRLIYYSQIVNDFQKGDIAEGYSVSREKKESFPLTVTSAQKNPTAFYLCASSSTGGTEAFFGQGTRLTVV.